Below, 6 T cell receptor beta chains from the same sample are listed, as sequenced in a study of T cell repertoires in aging, cancer and after chemotherapy. TCR beta rearrangements were amplified from peripheral blood genomic DNA. Multiplex touch-down PCR with TRB-A/B primers amplified rearranged V-D-J TRB sequences. TCRdb passed the multiplex PCR reads through MiXCR, listing each CDR3 protein once. The data show 2,000 to 2,500 distinct CDR3 sequences, roughly 25% seen once. Specimen: blood. These TCRs come from a human donor with a solid tumor.

The count of this clonotype is one. V and J are TRBV20-1 and TRBJ1-4, with D maybe TRBD1 (6 bases). Trimming took off 6 bases at V and 0 bases at J, with 11 bases between the two ends. Looked up from germline, CDR1 is DFQATT and CDR2 is SNEGSKA (reference sequence). The length of the CDR3 is 14 residues. The CDR3 region is CSAIGGATNEKLFF. The CDR3 region has the DNA TGCAGTGCAATAGGGGGGGCAACTAATGAAAAACTGTTTTTT.

V gene TRBV20-1 combines with J gene TRBJ2-1; 7 bases agree with TRBD2. The CDR3 length is 16 residues. J gave up 1 base and V 3 bases, and 9 bases lay outside the gene matches. CDR1 is DFQATT and CDR2 is SNEGSKA in the germline V gene (reference sequence). The CDR3 coding sequence is TGCAGTGCTAGGGGAGGGGCTAGCGAATCCTACAATGAGCAGTTCTTC. Residues: CSARGGASESYNEQFF.

As to this clonotype: A read error may explain this, as a much larger clone is one base away. The chain has TRBV7-2 and TRBJ2-1, with a possible D match to TRBD1 (7 bases). The CDR3 covers 15 residues. Per germline, CDR1 SGHTA and CDR2 FQGNSA. The CDR3, as DNA: TGTGCCAGCACCAGGGGGGACGGCCCGCACAATAAGCAGTTCTTC. Protein product: CASTRGDGPHNKQFF.

This clonotype was recorded a few times. V and J are TRBV6-1 and TRBJ2-1; 11 bases line up with TRBD2. After removal of 3 bases from V and 12 bases from J, the junction contained 16 bases not matched to a gene. This CDR3 is 17 amino acids long. Per germline, CDR1 MNHNS and CDR2 SASEGT. CDR3 DNA: TGTGCCAGCAGTGAGACTACCGGGACTAGCGGAGCAAATTTGCAGTTCTTC. Its translation: CASSETTGTSGANLQFF.

Remarks on this clonotype: A much larger clone lies a single base off, so this may be a read error. The chain links TRBV7-2 to TRBJ2-1; D not resolved. CDR3 size: 14 residues. From germline, CDR1 is SGHTA and CDR2 FQGNSA. CDR3 sequence reads: CASSPPHSYNDQFF. Written as DNA, the CDR3 is TGTGCCAGCAGCCCTCCGCACTCCTACAATGATCAGTTCTTC.

This chain connects TRBV7-9 to TRBJ2-3, with D unresolved. The CDR3 is 14 amino acids. Trimming took off 2 bases at V and 2 bases at J, with 8 bases between the two ends. Germline CDR1 reads SEHNR; CDR2 reads FQNEAQ (reference sequence). The CDR3 here is CASSLTAVTDTQYF. The DNA of the CDR3 is TGTGCCAGCAGCTTAACCGCGGTCACAGATACGCAGTATTTT.